The 27 T cell receptor beta chains below come from one sample, sequenced in a study of naive and memory T cell subsets. Both TRBC1 and TRBC2 were covered by a beta constant-region primer of two equimolar oligonucleotides. Four rounds of PCR amplified the ligated cDNA using nested alpha and beta constant-region primers plus SP2. A single record per CDR3 protein comes from TCRdb applying MiXCR to the UMI-ligation and nested PCR reads. The sample contains tens of thousands of distinct CDR3 sequences, about 18% of which appear only once. Specimen: effector memory CD4+ T cells from blood. Subset denoted: effector memory, CD45RA- CD27-. These receptors all stem from a human donor in good health.

The sample holds many counts of this clonotype. The chain combines TRBV6-6 with TRBJ2-5; 9 bases line up with TRBD2. Germline values: CDR1 MNHNY, CDR2 SVGAGI (reference sequence). Losses at the gene ends were 2 bases for V and 4 bases for J; bases not matched to a gene: 11. CDR3 size: 17 residues. The CDR3 sequence: CASSYAGASGKGETQYF. The CDR3 DNA follows: TGTGCCAGCAGTTACGCAGGGGCTAGCGGGAAAGGAGAGACCCAGTACTTC.

Ten or more counts support this clonotype. This sequence joins TRBV3-1 and TRBJ2-1, with 8 bases that match TRBD2. The germline V gene encodes CDR1 LGHDT and CDR2 YNNKEL (reference sequence). V trimming: 0 bases; J trimming: 4 bases; junction bases outside the gene matches: 14. The CDR3 runs 19 residues. The CDR3 nucleotides read TGTGCCAGCAGCCAAGATCGACTAGCGATTCCTTCGAAATACAATGAGCAGTTCTTC. This translates into CASSQDRLAIPSKYNEQFF.

This clonotype was seen only a few times. The chain carries TRBV20-1 and TRBJ1-6; 8 bases align to TRBD1. The CDR3 extends over 17 amino acids. The V gene's germline CDR1 is DFQATT and CDR2 SNEGSKA (reference sequence). Germline trimming cut 6 bases from V and 4 bases from J; bases unmatched to any gene: 14. DNA of the CDR3: TGCAGTGCCGCGGAGGGGACAGGAGAGCAATATAATTCACCCCTCCACTTT. Amino acid sequence: CSAAEGTGEQYNSPLHF.

This clonotype was recorded at least ten times. This rearrangement joins TRBV6-6 to TRBJ2-1; 10 positions agree with TRBD1. The CDR3 contains 14 residues. V lost 4 bases, J lost 6 bases, and 3 bases stayed unmatched. Germline-derived CDR1 and CDR2 are MNHNY and SVGAGI (reference sequence). This chain's CDR3 is CASSSRDRGNEQFF. The CDR3 DNA reads TGTGCCAGCAGTTCCCGGGACAGGGGCAATGAGCAGTTCTTC.

This clonotype was seen a handful of times. This rearrangement joins TRBV19 to TRBJ1-5, with TRBD1 identical over 7 bases. CDR3 length: 15 residues. Germline V gene data show CDR1 as LNHDA and CDR2 as SQIVND (reference sequence). Losses at the gene ends were 1 base for V and 7 bases for J; bases not matched to a gene: 7. The CDR3 protein is CASSIGKQGTQPQHF. CDR3 nucleotide sequence: TGTGCCAGTAGTATAGGTAAACAGGGGACGCAGCCCCAGCATTTT.

This clonotype was seen many times. The rearrangement uses TRBV5-6 and TRBJ2-3, with D unresolved. Germline V gene lookup returns CDR1 SGHDT and CDR2 YYEEEE. Trimming took off 0 bases at V and 0 bases at J, with 2 bases between the two ends. The CDR3 covers 13 residues. For the CDR3, the DNA is TGTGCCAGCAGCTTGGGCAGCACAGATACGCAGTATTTT. Amino acids: CASSLGSTDTQYF.

This clonotype came up many times. The gene calls are TRBV2 and TRBJ2-3, with a tentative D call TRBD2 (5 bases). The CDR3 contains 14 residues. Germline V CDR1 and CDR2: SNHLY, FYNNEI. The V and J ends lost 3 bases and 4 bases respectively, with 11 bases between them. Here the CDR3 DNA reads TGTGCCAGCAGTGAGGAGGTTGCGGCAGATACGCAGTATTTT. Amino acids: CASSEEVAADTQYF.

This chain connects TRBV29-1 to TRBJ2-1; TRBD2 matches 8 bases. Trimming took 7 bases from V and 6 from J; bases not matched to a gene: 14. CDR1 SQVTM and CDR2 ANQGSEA come from the germline V gene. There are 15 residues in the CDR3. This chain's CDR3 is CSAFKSGSAGNEQFF. The CDR3 DNA sequence: TGCAGCGCGTTCAAGAGCGGGAGTGCGGGCAATGAGCAGTTCTTC.

This clonotype was seen at least ten times. This chain links TRBV24-1 with TRBJ2-3, with 13 bases that match TRBD2. After removal of 5 bases from V and 6 bases from J, the junction contained 13 bases not matched to a gene. Germline V gene sequence: CDR1 KGHDR, CDR2 SFDVKD. CDR3 size: 18 residues. CDR3 in DNA: TGTGCCACCAGTGGGACTAGCGGGAGAAGGCAGACTAGGGATACGCAGTATTTT. It codes for CATSGTSGRRQTRDTQYF.

This clonotype counts as medium-sized. Written as DNA, the CDR3 is TGTGCCAGTAGCATCCCCCGGAGGGGGCTAAATCAGCCCCAGCATTTT. Residues: CASSIPRRGLNQPQHF. The rearrangement links TRBV19 to TRBJ1-5, with 7 bases lining up with TRBD1. Germline V gene lookup returns CDR1 LNHDA and CDR2 SQIVND (reference sequence). V shed 6 bases, J shed 4 bases, and the junction held 12 bases outside the gene matches. The CDR3 is made up of 16 amino acids. Filled out from reference TRBV19 and TRBJ1-5, the complete variable domain reads DGGITQSPKYLFRKEGQNVTLSCEQNLNHDAMYWYRQDPGQGLRLIYYSQIVNDFQKGDIAEGYSVSREKKESFPLTVTSAQKNPTAFYLCASSIPRRGLNQPQHFGDGTRLSIL.

This clonotype showed up just a few times. This rearrangement joins TRBV28 to TRBJ1-2; D is uncertain. CDR1 and CDR2 (germline): MDHEN, SYDVKM. The length of the CDR3 is 12 residues. Between the trimmed V and J ends, which lost 2 bases and 4 bases, there was a span of 5 bases. The CDR3 nucleotides are TGTGCCAGCAGTTTAACACTCTATGGCTACACCTTC. Translating it yields CASSLTLYGYTF.

In this sample, this clonotype turned up a few times. V is TRBV12-3 or TRBV12-4 and J is TRBJ1-5; 8 bases map to TRBD1. V shed 6 bases, J shed 4 bases, and the junction held 2 bases outside the gene matches. The CDR3 covers 13 residues. DNA of the CDR3: TGTGCCAGCAGGACAGGGGTAAATCAGCCCCAGCATTTT. Translating gives CASRTGVNQPQHF.

The CDR3 DNA reads TGCGCCAGCAACCTCCTACAGGGGGCGAAGAACACTGAAGCTTTCTTT. Protein: CASNLLQGAKNTEAFF. The chain employs TRBV4-1 and TRBJ1-1; 9 bases align to TRBD1. V trimming: 7 bases; J trimming: 1 base; junction bases outside the gene matches: 10. This CDR3 spans 16 amino acids. CDR1 is MGHRA, CDR2 YSYEKL, per germline.

The sample holds a few counts of this clonotype. The V call is TRBV20-1, the J call TRBJ2-7; no definite D call. V lost 4 bases, J lost 1 base, and 8 bases lay in between. Per germline, CDR1 DFQATT and CDR2 SNEGSKA (reference sequence). The CDR3 extends over 12 amino acids. For the CDR3, the DNA is TGCAGTGCTAAACCCCAATCCTACGAGCAGTACTTC. It encodes CSAKPQSYEQYF.

The chain links TRBV4-2 to TRBJ2-2; D is possibly TRBD1 (5 bases). V gave up 1 base and J gave up 0 bases, with 12 bases separating them. This CDR3 has 17 amino acids. The germline gives CDR1 LGHNA, CDR2 YNFKEQ. The CDR3 sequence is CASSQGPQGANTGELFF. The CDR3 DNA sequence: TGTGCCAGCAGCCAAGGTCCCCAGGGCGCGAACACCGGGGAGCTGTTTTTT.

This clonotype was recorded a few times. The chain has TRBV7-9 and TRBJ2-7; TRBD1 matches at 7 bases. The germline gives CDR1 SEHNR, CDR2 FQNEAQ (reference sequence). This CDR3 comprises 15 residues. Trimming at V came to 5 bases and at J to 4 bases, leaving 11 bases not matched to a gene. CDR3 DNA sequence: TGTGCCAGCAGCGGTTATTCGGGACAGCGGTACGAGCAGTACTTC. Its translation: CASSGYSGQRYEQYF.

The chain uses TRBV7-8 and TRBJ1-5; D uncertain. The CDR3 runs to 13 residues. CDR1 and CDR2 (germline): SGHVS, FQNEAQ. V dropped 5 bases and J dropped 4 bases, with 9 bases sitting between them. CDR3 DNA: TGTGCCAGCAGCGGACGCAGGAATCAGCCCCAGCATTTT. Its protein product is CASSGRRNQPQHF.

Judged by abundance, this clonotype is medium-sized. This chain connects TRBV5-1 to TRBJ2-5, with unresolved D. The V end was cut by 1 base, the J end by 5 bases, with 6 bases between. Germline CDR1 and CDR2: SGHRS and YFSETQ. CDR3 length: 12 amino acids. CDR3: CASSLTTETQYF. CDR3 coding DNA: TGCGCCAGCAGCTTGACTACGGAGACCCAGTACTTC. Full variable domain (rest looked up from reference TRBV5-1 and TRBJ2-5): KAGVTQTPRYLIKTRGQQVTLSCSPISGHRSVSWYQQTPGQGLQFLFEYFSETQRNKGNFPGRFSGRQFSNSRSEMNVSTLELGDSALYLCASSLTTETQYFGPGTRLLVL.

V and J are TRBV11-2 and TRBJ1-1; TRBD1 is a possible D gene (6 bases). The germline V gene encodes CDR1 SGHAT and CDR2 FQNNGV. The V end was cut by 5 bases, the J end by 0 bases, with 22 bases between. The CDR3 runs 18 residues. DNA of the CDR3: TGTGCCAGCAGCATTCGTACCCCAGGGGAGAGAATGAACACTGAAGCTTTCTTT. This encodes CASSIRTPGERMNTEAFF. The full variable domain, in which reference TRBV11-2 and TRBJ1-1 provide the parts outside the CDR3, is EAGVAQSPRYKIIEKRQSVAFWCNPISGHATLYWYQQILGQGPKLLIQFQNNGVVDDSQLPKDRFSAERLKGVDSTLKIQPAKLEDSAVYLCASSIRTPGERMNTEAFFGQGTRLTVV.

The chain is built from TRBV7-2 and TRBJ1-4, with D perhaps matching TRBD1 (6 bases). Germline CDR1 is SGHTA and CDR2 is FQGNSA. The CDR3 length is 15 residues. V lost 1 base and J lost 7, with 13 bases in between. CDR3 coding DNA: TGTGCCAGCAGCTTAGGGTCCGGGGGCGGTGAAAAACTGTTTTTT. This translates into CASSLGSGGGEKLFF.

This rearrangement joins TRBV27 to TRBJ2-3, with 7 bases matching TRBD2. V shed 7 bases and J 7 bases; nucleotides not matched to a gene: 26. The germline V gene has CDR1 MNHEY and CDR2 SMNVEV (reference sequence). CDR3 length: 19 residues. The CDR3 nucleotides are TGTGCCAGCACTCAGGTTGGCCCCAAACTAGCGTTGGGGCCTCATACGCAGTATTTT. It encodes CASTQVGPKLALGPHTQYF.

V usage is TRBV6-1 and J usage is TRBJ2-2; 10 bases match TRBD2. CDR1 MNHNS and CDR2 SASEGT come from the germline V gene. Unmatched junction bases numbered 6, after V lost 5 bases and J lost 9 bases. The CDR3 spans 14 residues. The CDR3 DNA follows: TGTGCCAGCAGTAACAGCGGGAGGGCCCGGGAGCTGTTTTTT. Its translation: CASSNSGRARELFF.

In its sample, this clonotype is medium-sized (0.01 to 0.1%). This chain joins TRBV12-3 or TRBV12-4 and TRBJ1-1, with TRBD1 as a possible D gene (6 bases). Trimming pared 5 bases from V and 4 bases from J, leaving 20 bases between. The CDR3 covers 16 residues. The CDR3 bases are TGTGCCAGCAGTCACCAAAAATTGGGAGGGGGCACTGAAGCTTTCTTT. This sequence encodes CASSHQKLGGGTEAFF.

The gene calls are TRBV21-1 and TRBJ2-3. TRBV21-1 is noted as a pseudogene. The CDR3 consists of 15 residues. The CDR3 coding sequence is TGTGCCAGCAGCGTACAGAATGCTAGCACAGATACGCAGTATTTT. It yields the protein CASSVQNASTDTQYF.

Sample share makes this clonotype medium-sized. Here the CDR3 DNA reads TGTGCCAGCAGCTTAGCCATAGCGGGAGAGCGTAGGTCCTACGAGCAGTACTTC. Translation: CASSLAIAGERRSYEQYF. V gene TRBV7-2 combines with J gene TRBJ2-7, with 9 bases fitting TRBD2. Germline V gene sequence: CDR1 SGHTA, CDR2 FQGNSA. This CDR3 is built from 18 residues. V shed 0 bases, J shed 1 base, and the junction held 10 bases outside the gene matches.

The chain combines TRBV5-1 with TRBJ2-2; D is unclear. The CDR3 spans 15 residues. Germline CDR1 SGHRS, CDR2 YFSETQ. V gave up 0 bases and J gave up 4 bases, with 10 bases separating them. The CDR3, as DNA: TGCGCCAGCAGCTTGGACCCCCGCGGCACCGGGGAGCTGTTTTTT. Its protein product is CASSLDPRGTGELFF. Based on the CDR3 plus reference TRBV5-1 and TRBJ2-2, the full variable domain is KAGVTQTPRYLIKTRGQQVTLSCSPISGHRSVSWYQQTPGQGLQFLFEYFSETQRNKGNFPGRFSGRQFSNSRSEMNVSTLELGDSALYLCASSLDPRGTGELFFGEGSRLTVL.

The chain is built from TRBV5-4 and TRBJ2-1, with 10 nucleotides matching TRBD2. The CDR3 totals 15 residues. Trimming at V came to 3 bases and at J to 5 bases, leaving 5 bases not matched to a gene. Germline CDR1 and CDR2: SGHNT and YYREEE (reference sequence). CDR3 DNA sequence: TGTGCCAGCAGCTCTAGCGGGAGTAGGAACAATGAGCAGTTCTTC. Its translation: CASSSSGSRNNEQFF.